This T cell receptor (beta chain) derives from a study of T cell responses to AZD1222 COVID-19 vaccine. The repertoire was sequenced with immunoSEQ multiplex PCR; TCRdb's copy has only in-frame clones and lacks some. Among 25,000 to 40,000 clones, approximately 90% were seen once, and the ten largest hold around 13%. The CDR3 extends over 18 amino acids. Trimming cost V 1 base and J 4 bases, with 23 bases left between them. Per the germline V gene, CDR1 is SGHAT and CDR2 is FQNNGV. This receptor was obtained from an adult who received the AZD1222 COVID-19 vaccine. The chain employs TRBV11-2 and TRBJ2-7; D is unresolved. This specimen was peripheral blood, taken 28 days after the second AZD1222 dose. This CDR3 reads CASSLASGGSVRAYEQYF. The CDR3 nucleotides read TGTGCCAGCAGCTTAGCGTCAGGCGGCTCGGTAAGAGCATACGAGCAGTACTTC.